The clone carrying this T cell receptor (beta chain) occurred a few times. Its antigen is not identified. Blood was collected once per donor into heparin, averaging approximately 0.11 L. Via CD45RO/CCR7/CD25/CD127/CD95/CD27, cells of the CD4+ naive, central memory, regulatory and stem cell-like memory subsets were sorted. The source of the sample is a study of beta chain features in type 1 diabetes. As for the study in general: Patient and healthy donor groups were alike in age, gender and cell yields.

Investigators reverse transcribed all isolated RNA, so they sequenced expressed TCRB transcripts. The assay was immunoSEQ multiplex PCR, and TCRdb's table has in-frame clones only and misses some. The repertoire holds 630,000 or so clones, with 11% to 15% as singletons. Study-wide points: Fewer junction insertions and more nucleotide deletions appeared in type 1 diabetes patients. Moderately but significantly shorter TCRB CDR3s were found in Type 1 diabetes patients in all four CD4+ subsets.

Germline V CDR1 and CDR2: SGHTA, FQGTGA. The CDR3 contains 13 residues. J lost 10 bases, V lost 4 bases, and 8 bases had no gene match. This clonotype originated in a young man with type 1 diabetes. Specimen: naive CD4+ T cells from blood. V and J are TRBV7-3 and TRBJ1-2; 8 nucleotides agree with TRBD1. CDR3: CASSSGQGTAYTF. Here the CDR3 DNA reads TGTGCCAGCAGCTCCGGACAGGGAACTGCCTACACCTTC.